Below are 23 T cell receptor beta chains sequenced from a single sample in a study of T cells in Graves' hyperthyroidism and ophthalmopathy. RNA transcripts gave rise to amplified TCR beta CDR3 regions. The HTBI primer set drove a first-round RT-PCR of the TCR CDR3. TCRdb analysed the multiplex PCR reads with MiXCR anew, one entry per CDR3 protein. The sample shows some 400,000 distinct CDR3 sequences, less than 15% of them seen only once. The sample consisted of blood. These receptors were collected from a young man with Graves' hyperthyroidism that later progressed to Graves' ophthalmopathy.

This clonotype was observed a few times. At one end the junction does not follow the germline gene, possibly because of a read error. The V gene is TRBV11-3, the J gene TRBJ1-3; D unclear. Germline CDR1 SGHNT, CDR2 YENEEA. The CDR3 is made up of 15 amino acids. CDR3 in amino acids: CASSLGGNPGNTLYF. CDR3 DNA sequence: TGTGCCAGCAGCTTAGGGGGAAACCCTGGAAACACCTTATATTTT. Full variable domain (outside the CDR3, taken from reference TRBV11-3 and TRBJ1-3): EAGVVQSPRYKIIEKKQPVAFWCNPISGHNTLYWYLQNLGQGPELLIRYENEEAVDDSQLPKDRFSAERLKGVDSTLKIQPAELGDSAVYLCASSLGGNPGNTLYFGEGSWLTVV.

This clonotype was seen at least ten times. The chain is built from TRBV3-1 and TRBJ1-6; 7 positions agree with TRBD1. This CDR3 is built from 14 residues. CDR1 is LGHDT, CDR2 YNNKEL, per germline (reference sequence). V lost 5 bases to trimming and J lost 5 bases; unmatched junction nucleotides: 3. CDR3 sequence reads: CASSETGNNSPLHF. DNA of the CDR3: TGTGCCAGCAGCGAGACAGGGAATAATTCACCCCTCCACTTT.

As regards this clonotype: Without the conserved terminal phenylalanine or tryptophan, this CDR3 likely stems from a read error. This sequence joins TRBV20-1 and TRBJ2-2; possible D gene TRBD2, 7 bases. Per the germline V gene, CDR1 is DFQATT and CDR2 is SNEGSKA (reference sequence). Trimming pared 0 bases from V and 5 bases from J, leaving 16 bases between. The CDR3 covers 16 residues. This CDR3 reads CSAREIRGGRTGELFC. The CDR3 DNA reads TGCAGTGCTAGAGAGATTAGGGGGGGCCGTACCGGGGAGCTGTTTTGT.

V is TRBV20-1 and J is TRBJ2-2; D is perhaps TRBD2 (7 bases). Trimming pared 0 bases from V and 4 bases from J, leaving 15 bases between. The CDR3 consists of 16 residues. From germline, CDR1 is DFQATT and CDR2 SNEGSKA (reference sequence). CDR3 residues: CSARDYGGTITGELFF. In nucleotides, the CDR3 is TGCAGTGCTAGAGATTACGGGGGGACAATCACCGGGGAGCTGTTTTTT.

This clonotype was detected many times. V usage is TRBV2 and J usage is TRBJ1-2, with a tentative D call TRBD1 (6 bases). The CDR3 is 14 residues long. The germline CDR1 and CDR2 sequences are SNHLY and FYNNEI. The V gene lost 6 bases and the J gene lost 4 bases, with 15 bases spanning the gap. CDR3 DNA sequence: TGTGCCAGCAGGGAAATTGGACAGCCCTATGGCTACACCTTC. Encoded protein: CASREIGQPYGYTF.

This clonotype was seen at least ten times. This rearrangement joins TRBV7-8 to TRBJ2-3; D gene unclear. In germline, CDR1 is SGHVS, CDR2 FQNEAQ. Trimming shortened V by 5 bases and J by 4 bases, and 10 bases separated the two germline ends. This CDR3 comprises 13 residues. CDR3 bases: TGTGCCAGCAGCCCGTGGCGTCCAGATACGCAGTATTTT. Its translation: CASSPWRPDTQYF.

The V call is TRBV7-6, the J call TRBJ2-3; D not certain. The CDR3 runs 15 residues. Germline CDR1 reads SGHVS; CDR2 reads FNYEAQ. V was pared by 1 base and J by 5 bases, with 13 bases between. The CDR3 DNA is TGTGCCAGCAGCTTAGGGTTTTCCGCAGGAGATACGCAGTATTTT. It encodes CASSLGFSAGDTQYF.

This clonotype was observed at least ten times. V usage is TRBV20-1 and J usage is TRBJ1-2; perhaps TRBD1 as D (5 bases). V lost 4 bases to trimming and J lost 0 bases, with 6 bases between them. CDR3 length: 12 amino acids. CDR1 is DFQATT, CDR2 SNEGSKA, per germline (reference sequence). The DNA for the CDR3 is TGCAGTGCTACAGGGACTAACTATGGCTACACCTTC. As protein: CSATGTNYGYTF.

V is TRBV29-1 and J is TRBJ1-1; the D is unclear. Trimming removed 4 bases from V and 0 bases from J, with 6 bases in between. The germline V gene has CDR1 SQVTM and CDR2 ANQGSEA. CDR3 length: 12 amino acids. The CDR3 DNA sequence: TGCAGCGTTGCGACCGTGAACACTGAAGCTTTCTTT. Its protein product is CSVATVNTEAFF.

This clonotype was picked up many times. The CDR3 sequence: CASSSGTSQQETQYF. The CDR3 bases are TGTGCCAGCAGCTCCGGGACTAGCCAGCAGGAGACCCAGTACTTC. This chain uses TRBV11-2 with TRBJ2-5; 9 bases agree with TRBD2. The germline CDR1 and CDR2 sequences are SGHAT and FQNNGV. The CDR3 totals 15 residues. V lost 4 bases to trimming and J lost 5 bases; unmatched junction nucleotides: 8.

This sequence joins TRBV12-3 or TRBV12-4 and TRBJ1-1; D gene uncertain. V gave up 6 bases and J gave up 3 bases, with 14 bases separating them. This CDR3 has 14 residues. Written as DNA, the CDR3 is TGTGCCAGCAGACTGTCCCTAGAGGACACTGAAGCTTTCTTT. Amino acid sequence: CASRLSLEDTEAFF.

A few counts support this clonotype. V and J are TRBV5-8 and TRBJ2-2, with TRBD1 matching over 7 bases. After removal of 5 bases from V and 7 bases from J, the junction contained 14 bases not matched to a gene. Germline V gene data show CDR1 as SGHTS and CDR2 as YDEGEE. The CDR3 has 16 residues. The DNA of the CDR3 is TGTGCCAGCAGGTGGGGGACAGATCCCACCAGCGGGGAGCTGTTTTTT. It specifies CASRWGTDPTSGELFF. The full variable domain, with the rest looked up from reference TRBV5-8 and TRBJ2-2, is EAGVTQSPTHLIKTRGQQATLRCSPISGHTSVYWYQQALGLGLQFLLWYDEGEERNRGNFPPRFSGRQFPNYSSELNVNALELEDSALYLCASRWGTDPTSGELFFGEGSRLTVL.

The DNA for the CDR3 is TGTGCCAGCAGCTTAGAAAAGGGAAAGAACTATGGCTACACCTTC. Translating gives CASSLEKGKNYGYTF. The rearrangement uses TRBV11-2 and TRBJ1-2; D not resolved. Germline V gives CDR1 SGHAT, CDR2 FQNNGV. V was shortened by 0 bases and J by 2 bases, with 10 bases between the two germline ends. The CDR3 spans 15 residues.

This clonotype appeared a few times. The V call is TRBV18, the J call TRBJ2-5; perhaps TRBD2 as D (6 bases). Trimming took off 4 bases at V and 5 bases at J, with 20 bases between the two ends. CDR3 size: 16 residues. Germline V gene lookup returns CDR1 KGHSH and CDR2 LQKENI. CDR3 nucleotides: TGTGCCAGCTCACTAACGGCCTGGGGGGTAGAGGAGACCCAGTACTTC. Its translation: CASSLTAWGVEETQYF.

A word on this clonotype: A single base separates this from a much larger clone, so it may be a read error. This rearrangement joins TRBV11-1 to TRBJ2-2; D call uncertain. CDR1 and CDR2 (germline): SGHAT, FQDESV (reference sequence). Trimming stripped 3 bases from V and 5 bases from J, with 7 bases between. The CDR3 runs to 13 residues. The CDR3 loop reads CASSFPITGELFF. The CDR3 DNA sequence: TGTGCCAGCAGCTTTCCGATTACCGGGGAGCTGTTTTTT. The complete variable domain, with remaining parts taken from reference TRBV11-1 and TRBJ2-2, reads EAEVAQSPRYKITEKSQAVAFWCDPISGHATLYWYRQILGQGPELLVQFQDESVVDDSQLPKDRFSAERLKGVDSTLKIQPAELGDSAMYLCASSFPITGELFFGEGSRLTVL.

This clonotype was counted at least ten times. V and J are TRBV2 and TRBJ2-3; D possibly matches TRBD1 or TRBD2 (5 bases each). This CDR3 comprises 11 residues. CDR1 is SNHLY and CDR2 is FYNNEI in the germline V gene. Trimming took off 7 bases at V and 10 bases at J, with 12 bases between the two ends. The CDR3 DNA sequence: TGTGCCAGCAAACCGGGGCTCGCGCAGTATTTT. Amino acids: CASKPGLAQYF.

In this sample, this clonotype turned up many times. This chain uses TRBV12-5 with TRBJ2-1; no clear D gene. The CDR3 is 13 residues long. V dropped 5 bases and J dropped 10 bases, with 15 bases sitting between them. CDR1 LGHNT and CDR2 FRNRAP come from the germline V gene. CDR3 residues: CASGPARMREQFF. The CDR3 nucleotides read TGTGCTAGTGGTCCCGCTCGAATGCGGGAGCAGTTCTTC.

This clonotype appeared a single time. This chain links TRBV19 with TRBJ2-2; tentatively, D is TRBD1 (6 bases). Trimming left V 10 bases short and J 7 bases short, with 16 bases between. Germline V CDR1 and CDR2: LNHDA, SQIVND (reference sequence). The CDR3 consists of 13 residues. The CDR3 sequence is CATLGTFNGELFF. CDR3 sequence (DNA): TGTGCCACCCTTGGGACATTCAACGGGGAGCTGTTTTTT.

This clonotype was picked up many times. V is TRBV7-9 and J is TRBJ2-7; 8 bases are shared with TRBD2. Germline V lookup: CDR1 SEHNR, CDR2 FQNEAQ (reference sequence). J gave up 3 bases and V 1 base, and 5 bases lay outside the gene matches. The CDR3 totals 15 residues. For the CDR3, the DNA is TGTGCCAGCAGCTTAGGCGGGGGGACCCGCTACGAGCAGTACTTC. Encoded protein: CASSLGGGTRYEQYF.

This clonotype has at least ten counts. The chain combines TRBV7-6 with TRBJ2-7; perhaps TRBD2 as D (5 bases). The CDR3 extends over 13 amino acids. V lost 5 bases, J lost 6 bases, and 14 bases lay in between. The germline V gene has CDR1 SGHVS and CDR2 FNYEAQ. CDR3 protein: CASSPFSEAEQYF. CDR3 in DNA: TGTGCCAGCAGCCCATTTAGCGAGGCCGAGCAGTACTTC.

This clonotype appeared many times. The chain links TRBV12-5 to TRBJ1-3; the D is unclear. With 3 bases removed from V and 0 bases from J, the gap between germline ends came to 9 bases. Germline values: CDR1 LGHNT, CDR2 FRNRAP. This CDR3 spans 15 amino acids. In DNA, the CDR3 is TGTGCTAGTGGTTTTCAGGAGGGCTCTGGAAACACCATATATTTT. It encodes CASGFQEGSGNTIYF.

This clonotype has at least ten counts. The chain couples TRBV11-3 to TRBJ2-1; D is possibly TRBD2 (6 bases). The V end lost 5 bases, the J end lost 8 bases, and 13 bases lay between the germline ends. Germline values: CDR1 SGHNT, CDR2 YENEEA. The CDR3 has 13 amino acids. The CDR3 DNA follows: TGTGCCAGCAGCGCAGGAGGGGAATATGAGCAGTTCTTC. Translated, it gives CASSAGGEYEQFF.

At least ten counts were recorded for this clonotype. In DNA, the CDR3 is TGTGCCAGCAGCCCTCGCGAGGACACCATATATTTT. It is translated as CASSPREDTIYF. J is TRBJ1-3 and V is TRBV7-9; D not resolved. Germline CDR1 and CDR2: SEHNR and FQNEAQ (reference sequence). The CDR3 has 12 amino acids. The V end lost 5 bases, the J end lost 8 bases, and 10 bases lay between the germline ends.